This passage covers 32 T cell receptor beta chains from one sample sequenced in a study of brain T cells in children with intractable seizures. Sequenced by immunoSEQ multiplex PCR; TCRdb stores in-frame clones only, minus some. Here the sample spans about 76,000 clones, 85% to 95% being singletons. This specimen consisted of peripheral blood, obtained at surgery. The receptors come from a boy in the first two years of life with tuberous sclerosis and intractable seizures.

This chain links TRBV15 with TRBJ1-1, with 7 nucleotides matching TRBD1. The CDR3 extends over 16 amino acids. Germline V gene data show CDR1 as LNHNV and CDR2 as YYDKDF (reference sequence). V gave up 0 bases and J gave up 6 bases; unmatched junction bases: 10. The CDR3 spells CATSRDLGRGFAEAFF. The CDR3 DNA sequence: TGTGCCACCAGCAGAGATCTCGGCAGGGGGTTTGCTGAAGCTTTCTTT.

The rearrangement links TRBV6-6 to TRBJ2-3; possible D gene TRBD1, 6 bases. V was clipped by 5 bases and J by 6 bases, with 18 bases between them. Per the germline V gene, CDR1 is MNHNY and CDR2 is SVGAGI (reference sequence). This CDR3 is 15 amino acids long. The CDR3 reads CASSRPGHPADTQYF. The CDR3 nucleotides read TGTGCCAGCAGTCGACCGGGACACCCCGCGGATACGCAGTATTTT.

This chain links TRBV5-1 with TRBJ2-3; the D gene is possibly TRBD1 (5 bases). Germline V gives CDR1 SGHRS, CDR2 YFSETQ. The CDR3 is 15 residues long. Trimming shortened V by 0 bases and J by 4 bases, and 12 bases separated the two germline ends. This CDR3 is CASSLGGRVADTQYF. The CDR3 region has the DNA TGCGCCAGCAGCTTGGGAGGCAGGGTCGCAGATACGCAGTATTTT.

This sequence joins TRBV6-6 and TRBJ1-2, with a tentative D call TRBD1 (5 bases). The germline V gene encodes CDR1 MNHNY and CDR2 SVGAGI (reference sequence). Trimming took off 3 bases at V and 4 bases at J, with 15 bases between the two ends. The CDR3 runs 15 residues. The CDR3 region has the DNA TGTGCCAGCAGTTATTCAGGGAGAAGAGCCTATGGCTACACCTTC. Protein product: CASSYSGRRAYGYTF.

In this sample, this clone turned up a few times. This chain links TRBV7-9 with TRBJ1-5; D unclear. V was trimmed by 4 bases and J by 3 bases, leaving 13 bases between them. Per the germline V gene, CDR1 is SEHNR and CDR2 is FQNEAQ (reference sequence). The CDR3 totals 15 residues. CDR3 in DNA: TGTGCCAGCAGCTCCTCTGCGCGTTTCAATCAGCCCCAGCATTTT. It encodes CASSSSARFNQPQHF.

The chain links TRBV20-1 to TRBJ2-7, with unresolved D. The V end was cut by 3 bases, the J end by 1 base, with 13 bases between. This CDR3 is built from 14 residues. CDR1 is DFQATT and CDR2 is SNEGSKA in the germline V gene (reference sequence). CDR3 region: CSASGLPGSYEQYF. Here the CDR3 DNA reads TGCAGTGCTAGTGGCCTCCCCGGTTCCTACGAGCAGTACTTC.

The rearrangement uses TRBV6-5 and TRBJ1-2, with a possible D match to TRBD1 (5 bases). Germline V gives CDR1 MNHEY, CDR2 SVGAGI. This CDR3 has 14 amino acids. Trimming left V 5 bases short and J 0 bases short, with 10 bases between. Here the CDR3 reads CASSTGSSNYGYTF. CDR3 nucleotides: TGTGCCAGCAGTACAGGTTCATCTAACTATGGCTACACCTTC.

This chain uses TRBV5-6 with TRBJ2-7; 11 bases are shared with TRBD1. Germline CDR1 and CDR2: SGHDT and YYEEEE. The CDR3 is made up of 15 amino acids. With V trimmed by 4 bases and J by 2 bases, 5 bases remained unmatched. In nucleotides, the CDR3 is TGTGCCAGCAGCAGGGGACAGGGGGGTCCCTACGAGCAGTACTTC. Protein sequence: CASSRGQGGPYEQYF.

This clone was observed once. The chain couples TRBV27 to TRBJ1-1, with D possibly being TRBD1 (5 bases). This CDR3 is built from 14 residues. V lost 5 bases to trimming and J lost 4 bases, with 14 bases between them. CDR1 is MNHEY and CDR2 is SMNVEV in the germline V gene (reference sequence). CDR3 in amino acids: CASSLSPQGTEAFF. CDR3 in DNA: TGTGCCAGCAGTCTCTCTCCGCAGGGCACTGAAGCTTTCTTT.

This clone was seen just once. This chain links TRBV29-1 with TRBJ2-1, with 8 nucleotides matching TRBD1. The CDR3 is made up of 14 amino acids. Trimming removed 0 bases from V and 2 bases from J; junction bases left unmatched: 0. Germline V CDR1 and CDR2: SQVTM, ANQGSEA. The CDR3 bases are TGCAGCGTTGAAGACAGGGGGCCCTACAATGAGCAGTTCTTC. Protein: CSVEDRGPYNEQFF.

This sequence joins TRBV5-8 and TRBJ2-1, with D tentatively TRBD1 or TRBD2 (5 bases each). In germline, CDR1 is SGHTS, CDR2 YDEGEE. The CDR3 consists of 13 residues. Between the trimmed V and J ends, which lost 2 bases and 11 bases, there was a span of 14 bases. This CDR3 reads CASSFDIGGQQFF. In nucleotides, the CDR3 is TGTGCCAGCAGCTTTGACATTGGGGGACAGCAGTTCTTC.

The CDR3 is CASSQDPRELTYGGNEQFF. CDR3 DNA sequence: TGCGCCAGCAGCCAAGATCCGCGAGAGCTGACATATGGTGGCAATGAGCAGTTCTTC. The V call is TRBV4-1, the J call TRBJ2-1; D gene uncertain. There are 19 residues in the CDR3. Trimming removed 0 bases at V and 6 bases at J, with 24 bases between. Germline V gene sequence: CDR1 MGHRA, CDR2 YSYEKL.

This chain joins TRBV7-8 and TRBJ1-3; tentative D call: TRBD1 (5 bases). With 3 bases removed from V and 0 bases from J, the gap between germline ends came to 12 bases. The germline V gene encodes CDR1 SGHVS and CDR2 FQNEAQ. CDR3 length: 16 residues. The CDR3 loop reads CASSLGGPSSGNTIYF. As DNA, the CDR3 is TGTGCCAGCAGCTTGGGGGGACCGTCCTCTGGAAACACCATATATTTT.

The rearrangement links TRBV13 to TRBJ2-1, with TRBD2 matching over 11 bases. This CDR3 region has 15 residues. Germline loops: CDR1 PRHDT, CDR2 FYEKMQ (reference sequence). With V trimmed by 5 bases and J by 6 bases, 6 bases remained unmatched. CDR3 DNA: TGTGCCAGCAGCAAGACTAGCGGGAAAGTCAATGAGCAGTTCTTC. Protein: CASSKTSGKVNEQFF.

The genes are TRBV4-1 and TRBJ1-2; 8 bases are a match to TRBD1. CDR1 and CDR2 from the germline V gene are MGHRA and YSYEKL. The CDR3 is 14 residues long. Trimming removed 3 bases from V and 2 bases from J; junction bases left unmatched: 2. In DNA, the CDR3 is TGCGCCAGCAGCCAGAGGACAGGGAACTATGGCTACACCTTC. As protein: CASSQRTGNYGYTF.

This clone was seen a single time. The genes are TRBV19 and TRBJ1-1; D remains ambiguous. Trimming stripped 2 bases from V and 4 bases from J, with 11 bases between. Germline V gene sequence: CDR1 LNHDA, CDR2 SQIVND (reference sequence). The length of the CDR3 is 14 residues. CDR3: CASSILRHPTEAFF. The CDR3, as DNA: TGTGCCAGTAGTATACTCCGACACCCCACTGAAGCTTTCTTT.

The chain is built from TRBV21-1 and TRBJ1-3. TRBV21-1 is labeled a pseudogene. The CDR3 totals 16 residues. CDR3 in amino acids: CASSPPSTESGNTIYF. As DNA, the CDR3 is TGTGCCAGCAGCCCCCCCTCGACTGAATCTGGAAACACCATATATTTT.

The CDR3 here is CASSFRTSFNEQFF. CDR3 DNA: TGCGCCAGCAGCTTCCGGACTTCTTTCAATGAGCAGTTCTTC. This chain links TRBV5-1 with TRBJ2-1; D may be TRBD2 (5 bases). The V gene lost 2 bases and the J gene lost 6 bases, with 12 bases spanning the gap. Germline loops: CDR1 SGHRS, CDR2 YFSETQ. The CDR3 has 14 amino acids.

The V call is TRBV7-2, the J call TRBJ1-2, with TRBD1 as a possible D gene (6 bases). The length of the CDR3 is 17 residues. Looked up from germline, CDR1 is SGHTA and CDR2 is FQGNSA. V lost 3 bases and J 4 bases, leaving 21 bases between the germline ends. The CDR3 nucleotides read TGTGCCAGCAGCTTCGCCCCCGGGGACAAGGGGGTCTATGGCTACACCTTC. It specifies CASSFAPGDKGVYGYTF.

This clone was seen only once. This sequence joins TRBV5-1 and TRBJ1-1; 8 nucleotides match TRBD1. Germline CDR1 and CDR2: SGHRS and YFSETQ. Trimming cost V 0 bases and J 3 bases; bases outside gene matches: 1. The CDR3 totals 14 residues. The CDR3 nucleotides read TGCGCCAGCAGCTTGGGACAGGGGCACACTGAAGCTTTCTTT. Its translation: CASSLGQGHTEAFF.

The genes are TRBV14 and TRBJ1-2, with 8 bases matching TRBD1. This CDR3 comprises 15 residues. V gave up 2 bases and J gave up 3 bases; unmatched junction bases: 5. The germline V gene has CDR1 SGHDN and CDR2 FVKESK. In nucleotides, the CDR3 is TGTGCCAGCAGCCAAACCGGGACAGGCGACTATGGCTACACCTTC. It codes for CASSQTGTGDYGYTF.

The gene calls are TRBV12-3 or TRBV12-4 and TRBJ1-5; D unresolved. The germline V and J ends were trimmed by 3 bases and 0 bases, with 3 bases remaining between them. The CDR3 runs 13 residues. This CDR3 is CASSFSSNQPQHF. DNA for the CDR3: TGTGCCAGCAGTTTTAGTAGCAATCAGCCCCAGCATTTT.

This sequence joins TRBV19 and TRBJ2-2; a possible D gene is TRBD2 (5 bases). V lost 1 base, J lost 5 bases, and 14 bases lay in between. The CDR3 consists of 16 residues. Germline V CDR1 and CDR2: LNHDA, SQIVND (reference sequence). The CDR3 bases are TGTGCCAGTAGTATAGTTGCAGCGGAGAAGACCGGGGAGCTGTTTTTT. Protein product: CASSIVAAEKTGELFF.

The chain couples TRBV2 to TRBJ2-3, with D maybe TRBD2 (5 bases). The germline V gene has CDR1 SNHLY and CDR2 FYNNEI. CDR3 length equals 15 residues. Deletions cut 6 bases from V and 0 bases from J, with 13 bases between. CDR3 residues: CASRYTRQSTDTQYF. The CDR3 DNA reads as TGTGCCAGCAGGTATACTAGACAAAGCACAGATACGCAGTATTTT.

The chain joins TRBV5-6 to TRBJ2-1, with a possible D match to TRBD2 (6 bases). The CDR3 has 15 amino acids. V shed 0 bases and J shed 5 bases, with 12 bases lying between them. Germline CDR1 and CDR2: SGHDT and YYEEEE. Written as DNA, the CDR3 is TGTGCCAGCAGCTTGGGGGCGGGGCCCCACAATGAGCAGTTCTTC. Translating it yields CASSLGAGPHNEQFF.

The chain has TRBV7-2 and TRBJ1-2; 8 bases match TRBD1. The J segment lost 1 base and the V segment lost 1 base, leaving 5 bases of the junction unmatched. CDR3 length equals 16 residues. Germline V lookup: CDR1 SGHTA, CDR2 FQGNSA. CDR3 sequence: CASSLGGTGGNYGYTF. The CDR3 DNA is TGTGCCAGCAGCTTAGGCGGGACAGGAGGTAACTATGGCTACACCTTC.

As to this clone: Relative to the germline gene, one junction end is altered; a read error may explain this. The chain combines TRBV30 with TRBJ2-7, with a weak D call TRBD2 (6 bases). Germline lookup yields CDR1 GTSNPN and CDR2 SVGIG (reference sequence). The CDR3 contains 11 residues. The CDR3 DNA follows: TGTGCCTGGAGTGTGGGCGGGGAGCGGTACTTC. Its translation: CAWSVGGERYF.

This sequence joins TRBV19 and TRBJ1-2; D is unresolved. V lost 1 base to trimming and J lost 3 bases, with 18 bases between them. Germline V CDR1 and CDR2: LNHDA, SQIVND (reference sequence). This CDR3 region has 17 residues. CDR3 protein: CASSIVWAGRRDYGYTF. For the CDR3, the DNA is TGTGCCAGTAGTATAGTATGGGCCGGGCGGCGGGACTATGGCTACACCTTC. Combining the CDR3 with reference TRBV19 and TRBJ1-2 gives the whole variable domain DGGITQSPKYLFRKEGQNVTLSCEQNLNHDAMYWYRQDPGQGLRLIYYSQIVNDFQKGDIAEGYSVSREKKESFPLTVTSAQKNPTAFYLCASSIVWAGRRDYGYTFGSGTRLTVV.

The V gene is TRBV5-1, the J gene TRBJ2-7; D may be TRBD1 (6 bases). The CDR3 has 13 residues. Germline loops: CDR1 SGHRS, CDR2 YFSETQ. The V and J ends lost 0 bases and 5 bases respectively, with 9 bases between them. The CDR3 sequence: CASSLARDNEQYF. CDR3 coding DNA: TGCGCCAGCAGCTTGGCCAGGGACAACGAGCAGTACTTC.

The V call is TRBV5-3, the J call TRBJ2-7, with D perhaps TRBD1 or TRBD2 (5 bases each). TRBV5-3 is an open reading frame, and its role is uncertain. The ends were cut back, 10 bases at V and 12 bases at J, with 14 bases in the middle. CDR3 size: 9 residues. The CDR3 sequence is CALRGAGYF. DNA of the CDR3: TGTGCCCTTCGGGGCGCCGGGTACTTC.

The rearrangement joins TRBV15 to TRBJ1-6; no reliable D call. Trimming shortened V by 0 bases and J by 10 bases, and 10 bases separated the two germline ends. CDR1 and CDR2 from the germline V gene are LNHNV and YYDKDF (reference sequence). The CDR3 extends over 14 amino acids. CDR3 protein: CATSREGGGSPLHF. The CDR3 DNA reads TGTGCCACCAGCAGAGAGGGAGGAGGATCACCCCTCCACTTT.

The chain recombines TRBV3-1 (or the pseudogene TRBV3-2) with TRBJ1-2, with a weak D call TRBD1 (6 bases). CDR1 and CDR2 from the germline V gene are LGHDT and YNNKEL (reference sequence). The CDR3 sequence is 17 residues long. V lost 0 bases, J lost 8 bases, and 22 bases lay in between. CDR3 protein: CASSQDVFGGARYGYTF. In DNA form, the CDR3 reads TGTGCCAGCAGCCAAGATGTATTCGGGGGCGCGAGATACGGCTACACCTTC.